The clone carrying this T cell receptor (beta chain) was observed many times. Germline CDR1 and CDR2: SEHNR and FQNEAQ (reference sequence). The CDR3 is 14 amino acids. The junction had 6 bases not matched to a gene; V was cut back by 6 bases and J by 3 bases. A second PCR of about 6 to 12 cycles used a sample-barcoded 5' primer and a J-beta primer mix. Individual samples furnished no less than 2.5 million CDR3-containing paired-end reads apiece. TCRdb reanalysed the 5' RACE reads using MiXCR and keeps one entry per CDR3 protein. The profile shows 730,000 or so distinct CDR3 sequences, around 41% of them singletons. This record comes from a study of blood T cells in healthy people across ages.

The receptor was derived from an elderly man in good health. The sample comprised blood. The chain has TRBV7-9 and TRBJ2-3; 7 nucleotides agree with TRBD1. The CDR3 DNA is TGTGCCAGCAGTCCCGGGACAGCTACAGATACGCAGTATTTT. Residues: CASSPGTATDTQYF.